Below are 9 T cell receptor beta chains sequenced from a single sample in a study of human T cells and chemical hapten exposure (dated by TCRdb to the early 2020s). To prepare the library, RACE was applied. TCRdb records NextSeq 500 as the sequencer. Using fastp trimming at Q25 and MiXCR clonotype assembly, TCRdb reanalyzed the public sequencing data and kept in-frame beta chains. CDR3 protein sequences are deduplicated, and each keeps its most common genes and DNA. The sample yields about 380,000 distinct CDR3 sequences; 5.1% were counted once. About 2.5% of the sample goes to the ten largest clones. The time point label for this specimen denotes: pre-sensitization, week 0. The sample's treatment or condition label, decoded: therapeutic diphenylcyclopropenone sensitization with weekly scalp DPC. The sequenced sample was whole blood, obtained in connection with sensitization to the hapten diphenylcyclopropenone (DPC). These receptor sequences come from a woman in her forties or fifties with alopecia areata. Some clones in this sample may be carry-over from other donors' samples.

This clonotype came up a few times. This chain joins TRBV10-3 and TRBJ1-2, with unresolved D. CDR3 length: 14 residues. CDR1 is ENHRY, CDR2 SYGVKD, per germline. Trimming left V 7 bases short and J 0 bases short, with 12 bases between. DNA for the CDR3: TGTGCCATCACCCCGGACCGGTCTAACTATGGCTACACCTTC. Protein product: CAITPDRSNYGYTF.

This clonotype came up many times. The rearrangement uses TRBV7-9 and TRBJ2-7; 9 nucleotides match TRBD2. The V segment lost 11 bases and the J segment 6 bases; nucleotides outside the gene matches: 17. Germline V CDR1 and CDR2: SEHNR, FQNEAQ (reference sequence). The CDR3 runs to 15 residues. This chain's CDR3 is CAVTLASGKLTEQYF. The DNA of the CDR3 is TGTGCCGTCACCTTGGCTAGCGGGAAGCTAACCGAGCAGTACTTC. Full variable domain (outside the CDR3, taken from reference TRBV7-9 and TRBJ2-7): DTGVSQNPRHKITKRGQNVTFRCDPISEHNRLYWYRQTLGQGPEFLTYFQNEAQLEKSRLLSDRFSAERPKGSFSTLEIQRTEQGDSAMYLCAVTLASGKLTEQYFGPGTRLTVT.

This clonotype was observed many times. V usage is TRBV7-9 and J usage is TRBJ2-3, with 8 bases matching TRBD1. The germline CDR1 and CDR2 sequences are SEHNR and FQNEAQ (reference sequence). This CDR3 is 14 amino acids long. The ends lost 8 bases at V and 2 bases at J; junction bases unmatched: 6. The CDR3 DNA reads as TGTGCCAGCCATAACAGGGGGGACACAGATACGCAGTATTTT. It codes for CASHNRGDTDTQYF.

CDR3 sequence (DNA): TGTGCCAGCAGCTTGGCCGCGGCCGACCAAGAGACCCAGTACTTC. Its protein product is CASSLAAADQETQYF. This chain joins TRBV5-6 and TRBJ2-5; D is unresolved. Per germline, CDR1 SGHDT and CDR2 YYEEEE. The V gene lost 0 bases and the J gene lost 0 bases, with 9 bases spanning the gap. CDR3 length: 15 amino acids.

The genes are TRBV9 and TRBJ2-1; tentatively, D is TRBD1 (5 bases). Germline V gene lookup returns CDR1 SGDLS and CDR2 YYNGEE. The CDR3 covers 15 residues. V gave up 0 bases and J gave up 2 bases, with 9 bases separating them. CDR3 amino acids: CASSVDQGPYNEQFF. DNA for the CDR3: TGTGCCAGCAGCGTAGATCAGGGCCCCTACAATGAGCAGTTCTTC.

This clonotype was seen ten or more times. Compared with germline, one end of the junction differs, possibly owing to a read error. The chain is built from TRBV27 and TRBJ1-5; weak D call: TRBD1 (5 bases). The CDR3 sequence is 13 residues long. Germline V gene sequence: CDR1 MNHEY, CDR2 SMNVEV (reference sequence). CDR3 amino acids: CASRRDGNQPQHF. CDR3 DNA sequence: TGTGCCAGCAGGCGGGACGGCAACCAGCCCCAGCATTTT.

In this sample, this clonotype turned up many times. The V call is TRBV24-1, the J call TRBJ2-5; 11 bases line up with TRBD1. The V and J ends lost 0 bases and 5 bases, in that order; junction bases with no gene match: 4. The CDR3 is made up of 16 amino acids. CDR1 is KGHDR and CDR2 is SFDVKD in the germline V gene. CDR3 residues: CATSDLRTGGKETQYF. In DNA, the CDR3 is TGTGCCACCAGTGATTTGAGGACAGGGGGCAAGGAGACCCAGTACTTC.

This rearrangement joins TRBV7-2 to TRBJ2-3; 7 bases map to TRBD2. Unmatched junction bases numbered 6, after V lost 3 bases and J lost 6 bases. This CDR3 has 14 residues. CDR1 SGHTA and CDR2 FQGNSA come from the germline V gene. CDR3 residues: CASSFGLVSDTQYF. The CDR3 DNA is TGTGCCAGCAGCTTCGGACTAGTAAGCGATACGCAGTATTTT.

This clonotype came up many times. This rearrangement joins TRBV2 to TRBJ2-7; 8 positions agree with TRBD1. J lost 7 bases, V lost 8 bases, and 13 bases had no gene match. Germline V gene sequence: CDR1 SNHLY, CDR2 FYNNEI. This CDR3 has 14 residues. CDR3 DNA: TGTGCCAGCGGAAGACAGGGGTTATTGGTAGAGCAGTACTTC. Its protein product is CASGRQGLLVEQYF.